This T cell receptor (beta chain) emerged from a study of OX40 agonist ivuxolimab in advanced cancers. Study in general: Eligibility rules accepted prior anti-PD-1, anti-PD-L1 or anti-CTLA-4 therapy, and 35% to 40% had some. Of the patients, three showed partial responses, one with hepatocellular carcinoma and two with cutaneous melanoma.

The study's findings and limits: Among expanded peripheral T cells, antigen specificity went undetermined.

The table came from immunoSEQ multiplex PCR; TCRdb's copy has only in-frame clones and leaves some out. The table records about 150,000 clones, 85% to 95% of them present only once. Germline-derived CDR1 and CDR2 are LNHNV and YYDKDF (reference sequence). CDR3 length: 13 residues. V lost 10 bases to trimming and J lost 7 bases, with 16 bases between them. As concerns this clone: What it binds is unknown.

The origin of this receptor is an adult with an advanced solid tumor such as melanoma, head and neck, liver or kidney cancer. V is TRBV15 and J is TRBJ1-4; D perhaps matches TRBD1 (5 bases). The sequences come from CD4+ or CD8+ T cells sorted from blood, collected in a trial of the OX40 agonist ivuxolimab. Here the CDR3 DNA reads TGTGCCATACGTCCGGATGGGGGTGAAAAACTGTTTTTT. Translation: CAIRPDGGEKLFF.